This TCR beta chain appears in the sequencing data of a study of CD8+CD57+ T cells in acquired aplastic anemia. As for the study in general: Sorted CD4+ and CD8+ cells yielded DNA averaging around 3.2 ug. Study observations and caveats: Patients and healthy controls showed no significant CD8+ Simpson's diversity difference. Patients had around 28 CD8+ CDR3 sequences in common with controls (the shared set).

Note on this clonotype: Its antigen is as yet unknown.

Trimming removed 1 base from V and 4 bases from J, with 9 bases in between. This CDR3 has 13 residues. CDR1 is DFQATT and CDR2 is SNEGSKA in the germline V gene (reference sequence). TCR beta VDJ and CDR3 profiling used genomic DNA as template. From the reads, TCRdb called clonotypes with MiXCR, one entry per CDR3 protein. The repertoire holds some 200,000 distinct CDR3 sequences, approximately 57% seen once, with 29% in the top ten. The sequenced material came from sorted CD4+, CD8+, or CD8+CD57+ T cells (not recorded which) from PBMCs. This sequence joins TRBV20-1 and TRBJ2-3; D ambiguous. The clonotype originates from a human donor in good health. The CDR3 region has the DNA TGCAGTGCTAGAGTTGAGCCCCCAGATACGCAGTATTTT. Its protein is CSARVEPPDTQYF.